Listed below are T cell receptor beta chains from one sample, sequenced in a study of blood T cell repertoires in COVID-19. Assay: immunoSEQ multiplex PCR; the TCRdb copy retains only in-frame clones and omits some. This sample yields 140,000 to 150,000 clones, of which roughly 81% are seen a single time; more than 3% belongs to the top ten. Sequencing input: PBMCs or T cells enriched from blood (not recorded which). The receptors here all came from a woman between 50 and 59 years old with acute COVID-19. Each CDR3 is given with its conserved first and last residue. The order of the fields is V gene, D gene, J gene, clone size, CDR3 protein, CDR3 DNA. D genes are given only for firm matches. Clone size, where shown, is once, few, many, or a class for clones that have expanded.

TRBV27,TRBD1,TRBJ1-4,.,CASSPTGTGFITNEKLFF,TGTGCCAGCAGTCCAACCGGGACAGGGTTCATCACTAATGAAAAACTGTTTTTT
TRBV5-8,.,TRBJ2-2,.,CASSKRQTGELFF,TGTGCCAGCAGCAAAAGACAGACCGGGGAGCTGTTTTTT
TRBV6-5,.,TRBJ2-1,once,CASSYRGTHGNEQFF,TGTGCCAGCAGTTACCGCGGGACCCATGGGAATGAGCAGTTCTTC
TRBV6-6,.,TRBJ2-5,.,CASSSGEQTQYF,TGTGCCAGCAGTTCGGGGGAACAGACCCAGTACTTC
TRBV2,TRBD1,TRBJ1-1,.,CASSRTGRTEAFF,TGTGCCAGCAGTCGGACAGGGAGGACTGAAGCTTTCTTT
TRBV5-1,TRBD1,TRBJ2-5,.,CASSTGQGAWETQYF,TGCGCCAGCAGCACCGGACAGGGGGCTTGGGAGACCCAGTACTTC
TRBV29-1,TRBD1,TRBJ2-3,few,CSVAVDRADTQYF,TGCAGCGTAGCGGTCGACAGGGCAGATACGCAGTATTTT
TRBV2,.,TRBJ1-1,.,CASSEGGGWSTEAFF,TGTGCCAGCAGTGAAGGGGGGGGTTGGAGCACTGAAGCTTTCTTT
TRBV30,TRBD2,TRBJ2-3,.,CAWGKAGTDTQYF,TGTGCCTGGGGGAAAGCGGGGACAGATACGCAGTATTTT
TRBV5-6,TRBD1,TRBJ1-5,.,CASSQNRGTGRQPQHF,TGTGCCAGCAGCCAGAACAGGGGGACGGGGCGGCAGCCCCAGCATTTT
TRBV7-9,TRBD1,TRBJ2-2,.,CASSSPTGTDLGELFF,TGTGCCAGCAGCTCCCCGACCGGGACAGACCTCGGGGAGCTGTTTTTT
TRBV5-1,TRBD1,TRBJ1-2,.,CASRIGTEDGYTF,TGCGCCAGCAGGATCGGGACAGAGGATGGCTACACCTTC
TRBV28,.,TRBJ1-1,.,CASSNPPGHSTEAFF,TGTGCCAGCAGTAACCCACCGGGACACAGCACTGAAGCTTTCTTT
TRBV7-9,TRBD1,TRBJ1-1,.,CASSPRQGRVTEAFF,TGTGCCAGCAGTCCCCGACAGGGGCGGGTCACTGAAGCTTTCTTT
TRBV27,.,TRBJ1-3,.,CASSSQVEGNTIYF,TGTGCCAGCAGTTCACAGGTGGAAGGAAACACCATATATTTT
TRBV9,TRBD1,TRBJ1-1,.,CASSVTGVNTEAFF,TGTGCCAGCAGCGTTACAGGGGTGAACACTGAAGCTTTCTTT
TRBV7-2,TRBD1,TRBJ1-2,once,CASSSGQGAGYTF,TGTGCCAGCAGCTCCGGACAGGGCGCTGGCTACACCTTC
TRBV5-1,TRBD2,TRBJ2-2,.,CASSLVLAKAGELFF,TGCGCCAGCAGCTTGGTACTAGCGAAGGCCGGGGAGCTGTTTTTT
TRBV11-2,TRBD2,TRBJ2-1,.,CASSLAGIYNEQFF,TGTGCCAGCAGTCTAGCGGGGATCTACAATGAGCAGTTCTTC
TRBV30,TRBD2,TRBJ2-1,once,CAWSREDNEQFF,TGTGCCTGGAGTCGGGAGGACAATGAGCAGTTCTTC
TRBV4-3,TRBD1,TRBJ2-7,.,CASSQGDRGGPYEQYF,TGCGCCAGCAGCCAAGGCGACAGGGGGGGGCCCTACGAGCAGTACTTC
TRBV20-1,.,TRBJ2-7,.,CSAARGEQYF,TGCAGTGCCGCCCGGGGTGAGCAGTACTTC
TRBV4-1,TRBD1,TRBJ1-1,.,CASTQQGDTEAFF,TGCGCCAGCACCCAACAGGGGGACACTGAAGCTTTCTTT
TRBV7-3,TRBD2,TRBJ2-3,many,CASSFGGSEADTQYF,TGTGCCAGCAGCTTTGGCGGGAGTGAAGCAGATACGCAGTATTTT
TRBV6-2/TRBV6-3,TRBD2,TRBJ2-2,.,CASSYTSGNTGELFF,TGTGCCAGCAGTTACACTAGCGGGAACACCGGGGAGCTGTTTTTT
TRBV24-1,TRBD1,TRBJ2-5,once,CATSDGLRGQGRPPGSETQYF,TGTGCCACCAGTGATGGGCTTCGGGGACAGGGTCGGCCCCCGGGGAGTGAGACCCAGTACTTC
TRBV29-1,.,TRBJ2-2,.,CSVETPGGELFF,TGCAGCGTTGAAACCCCCGGCGGGGAGCTGTTTTTT
TRBV6-5,.,TRBJ2-3,few,CATKLEGTQYF,TGTGCCACCAAGTTGGAGGGAACGCAGTATTTT
TRBV28,TRBD1,TRBJ1-2,.,CASRREGADGYTF,TGTGCCAGCAGAAGAGAGGGGGCCGATGGCTACACCTTC
TRBV5-1,TRBD1,TRBJ1-1,.,CASRLGTGASEAFF,TGCGCCAGCAGGCTGGGGACAGGGGCTTCTGAAGCTTTCTTT
TRBV7-9,.,TRBJ1-2,.,CASSLDGGNYGYTF,TGTGCCAGCAGCTTGGACGGGGGGAACTATGGCTACACCTTC
TRBV30,TRBD1,TRBJ2-7,few,CAWSGDRDYEQYF,TGTGCCTGGAGTGGCGACAGGGACTACGAGCAGTACTTC
TRBV4-3,.,TRBJ2-2,.,CASSPSRLTGELFF,TGCGCCAGCAGCCCCAGTAGACTGACCGGGGAGCTGTTTTTT
TRBV18,TRBD2,TRBJ2-3,.,CASSPPSLAGNTDTQYF,TGTGCCAGCTCACCACCGTCCCTAGCGGGAAACACAGATACGCAGTATTTT
TRBV9,TRBD1,TRBJ1-3,.,CASSVTGAGNTIYF,TGTGCCAGCAGCGTAACAGGGGCTGGAAACACCATATATTTT
TRBV13,TRBD1,TRBJ1-2,.,CASSTGTGGGYTF,TGTGCCAGCAGCACTGGGACAGGAGGGGGCTACACCTTC
TRBV11-2,.,TRBJ2-7,.,CASSFPQGRVEQYF,TGTGCCAGCAGCTTTCCGCAGGGGCGGGTCGAGCAGTACTTC
TRBV6-5,.,TRBJ2-5,.,CASSYSGGQETQYF,TGTGCCAGCAGTTACTCGGGGGGTCAAGAGACCCAGTACTTC
TRBV18,.,TRBJ1-4,once,CASSPPGGNEKLFF,TGTGCCAGCTCACCACCAGGAGGGAATGAAAAACTGTTTTTT
TRBV28,.,TRBJ2-3,.,CASSLFDTQYF,TGTGCCAGCAGCCTTTTCGATACGCAGTATTTT
TRBV11-3,TRBD2,TRBJ2-5,.,CASSPGPGEGETQYF,TGTGCCAGCAGCCCAGGTCCCGGGGAGGGAGAGACCCAGTACTTC
TRBV5-1,.,TRBJ2-3,.,CASRGAVSTDTQYF,TGCGCCAGCCGGGGGGCGGTCAGCACAGATACGCAGTATTTT
TRBV5-1,.,TRBJ1-5,.,CASSLGAGGQPQHF,TGCGCCAGCAGCTTGGGGGCAGGAGGGCAGCCCCAGCATTTT
TRBV18,TRBD1,TRBJ2-1,.,CASSPQLGQGDNEQFF,TGTGCCAGCTCACCCCAACTAGGCCAGGGGGACAATGAGCAGTTCTTC
TRBV7-2,TRBD2,TRBJ2-7,few,CASSWDTTSGTRQYF,TGTGCCAGCAGCTGGGATACGACTAGCGGGACACGGCAGTACTTC
TRBV9,.,TRBJ1-2,.,CASSGRGPEGYTF,TGTGCCAGCAGCGGGCGGGGTCCGGAAGGCTACACCTTC